This passage covers 32 T cell receptor beta chains from one sample sequenced in a study of blood T cell repertoires in COVID-19. Clones were read by immunoSEQ multiplex PCR, and TCRdb kept only the in-frame ones, dropping some. The repertoire holds 120,000 or so clones, with roughly 76% as singletons. Source material: peripheral blood. These receptors were taken from a woman in her sixties or seventies with acute or convalescent COVID-19.

This sequence joins TRBV14 and TRBJ2-5; 8 bases match TRBD1. Germline V gene lookup returns CDR1 SGHDN and CDR2 FVKESK. Trimming took 6 bases from V and 4 from J; bases not matched to a gene: 10. The CDR3 is 15 amino acids. The CDR3 protein is CASSWYGRGLETQYF. Here the CDR3 DNA reads TGTGCCAGCAGTTGGTATGGCAGGGGGCTAGAGACCCAGTACTTC.

The table lists this clone with a few counts. This CDR3 is CASSQGGRGLSNQPQHF. In DNA, the CDR3 is TGTGCCAGCAGCCAAGGGGGCCGGGGACTGAGCAATCAGCCCCAGCATTTT. The gene calls are TRBV4-2 and TRBJ1-5, with D possibly TRBD1 on 5 matching bases. Germline loops: CDR1 LGHNA, CDR2 YNFKEQ. With 1 base removed from V and 1 base from J, the gap between germline ends came to 14 bases. The CDR3 has 17 residues.

The gene calls are TRBV28 and TRBJ2-7, with D tentatively TRBD2 (6 bases). V gave up 8 bases and J gave up 2 bases, with 10 bases separating them. CDR3 length equals 12 residues. The V gene's germline CDR1 is MDHEN and CDR2 SYDVKM. CDR3 region: CASGGSTYEQYF. The DNA of the CDR3 is TGTGCCAGCGGGGGGAGCACCTACGAGCAGTACTTC.

The chain carries TRBV7-8 and TRBJ2-1, with TRBD2 matching over 9 bases. The CDR3 spans 14 residues. J was trimmed by 6 bases and V by 1 base; bases with no gene match: 1. The germline CDR1 and CDR2 sequences are SGHVS and FQNEAQ. In DNA, the CDR3 is TGTGCCAGCAGCTTAGGCGGGGGGGTCAATGAGCAGTTCTTC. It yields the protein CASSLGGGVNEQFF.

The rearrangement joins TRBV29-1 to TRBJ2-2; 8 bases agree with TRBD2. V shed 4 bases, J shed 0 bases, and the junction held 7 bases outside the gene matches. CDR1 is SQVTM, CDR2 ANQGSEA, per germline. The CDR3 has 16 amino acids. In DNA, the CDR3 is TGCAGCGTTGTCCCTACTAGCGGCGCGAACACCGGGGAGCTGTTTTTT. It yields the protein CSVVPTSGANTGELFF.

The table lists this clone with a count of one. This sequence joins TRBV2 and TRBJ2-2; the D gene is possibly TRBD2 (6 bases). Per germline, CDR1 SNHLY and CDR2 FYNNEI. The CDR3 runs to 15 residues. V gave up 6 bases and J gave up 4 bases, with 15 bases separating them. CDR3 in amino acids: CASSVIGEATGELFF. The CDR3 coding sequence is TGTGCCAGCAGCGTAATTGGGGAGGCCACCGGGGAGCTGTTTTTT.

The chain combines TRBV11-3 with TRBJ1-2; 9 bases fit TRBD1. From germline, CDR1 is SGHNT and CDR2 YENEEA. CDR3 length: 16 residues. The trim removed 5 bases at V and 5 bases at J, leaving 12 bases unmatched. This chain's CDR3 is CASSNTNRGRGYGYTF. In DNA form, the CDR3 reads TGTGCCAGCAGCAACACGAACAGGGGGCGCGGTTATGGCTACACCTTC.

The chain links TRBV19 to TRBJ1-2; no clear D. Trimming shortened V by 6 bases and J by 1 base, and 15 bases separated the two germline ends. The CDR3 totals 15 residues. Looked up from germline, CDR1 is LNHDA and CDR2 is SQIVND (reference sequence). CDR3 nucleotide sequence: TGTGCCAGTAGAGCACCCGGACTGGGTAACTATGGCTACACCTTC. Translated, it gives CASRAPGLGNYGYTF.

This clone was observed once. The chain carries TRBV18 and TRBJ2-1, with D possibly TRBD2 on 5 matching bases. Germline lookup yields CDR1 KGHSH and CDR2 LQKENI. This CDR3 has 12 amino acids. V dropped 3 bases and J dropped 9 bases, with 9 bases sitting between them. CDR3 protein: CASSPRDREQFF. Here the CDR3 DNA reads TGTGCCAGCTCACCGAGGGATCGTGAGCAGTTCTTC.

The chain links TRBV6-5 to TRBJ1-5; D remains ambiguous. Germline-derived CDR1 and CDR2 are MNHEY and SVGAGI. Trimming shortened V by 0 bases and J by 4 bases, and 10 bases separated the two germline ends. The length of the CDR3 is 15 residues. CDR3 nucleotides: TGTGCCAGCAGTTACTCATCCGGTGTTAATCAGCCCCAGCATTTT. The encoded protein is CASSYSSGVNQPQHF.

The chain uses TRBV21-1 and TRBJ2-1; the table calls TRBD2, which could not be checked here. TRBV21-1 is recorded as a pseudogene. This CDR3 is built from 13 residues. The CDR3 here is CASSNPRFNEQFF. The CDR3 nucleotides are TGTGCCAGCAGCAACCCCCGGTTCAATGAGCAGTTCTTC.

This chain links TRBV7-2 with TRBJ1-2; TRBD1 aligns across 7 bases. The CDR3 totals 16 residues. Germline CDR1 SGHTA, CDR2 FQGNSA. The V gene end was trimmed by 1 base and the J gene end by 7 bases; junction bases not matched to a gene: 12. The CDR3, as DNA: TGTGCCAGCAGCTTAGACGCTAGGCCGAAGGGGGCTGGCTACACCTTC. As protein: CASSLDARPKGAGYTF.

The gene calls are TRBV7-2 and TRBJ2-5; 10 nucleotides match TRBD2. This CDR3 is built from 16 residues. The V gene's germline CDR1 is SGHTA and CDR2 FQGNSA. With 0 bases clipped from V and 4 bases from J, the junction kept 5 bases outside the gene matches. CDR3 loop: CASSLASSGGSETQYF. The DNA of the CDR3 is TGTGCCAGCAGCTTAGCAAGTAGCGGGGGGTCAGAGACCCAGTACTTC.

The rearrangement links TRBV5-6 to TRBJ1-1, with D perhaps TRBD1 (5 bases). V lost 3 bases and J lost 1, with 10 bases in between. Per germline, CDR1 SGHDT and CDR2 YYEEEE. This CDR3 is built from 14 residues. CDR3 sequence reads: CASSYTGGNTEAFF. The CDR3 DNA sequence: TGTGCCAGCAGCTATACCGGGGGGAACACTGAAGCTTTCTTT. Full variable domain (rest looked up from reference TRBV5-6 and TRBJ1-1): DAGVTQSPTHLIKTRGQQVTLRCSPKSGHDTVSWYQQALGQGPQFIFQYYEEEERQRGNFPDRFSGHQFPNYSSELNVNALLLGDSALYLCASSYTGGNTEAFFGQGTRLTVV.

This clone was seen a few times. The genes are TRBV7-2 and TRBJ1-2; no definite D call. Trimming shortened V by 0 bases and J by 2 bases, and 16 bases separated the two germline ends. The germline V gene encodes CDR1 SGHTA and CDR2 FQGNSA. The length of the CDR3 is 17 residues. The CDR3 is CASSLAAPGAGNYGYTF. The CDR3 nucleotides read TGTGCCAGCAGCTTAGCGGCCCCGGGAGCCGGAAACTATGGCTACACCTTC. The full variable domain, with the rest looked up from reference TRBV7-2 and TRBJ1-2, is GAGVSQSPSNKVTEKGKDVELRCDPISGHTALYWYRQSLGQGLEFLIYFQGNSAPDKSGLPSDRFSAERTGGSVSTLTIQRTQQEDSAVYLCASSLAAPGAGNYGYTFGSGTRLTVV.

Concerning this clone itself: Within the sample, other DNA sequences also encode this same CDR3. J is TRBJ2-3 and V is TRBV3-1 (or the pseudogene TRBV3-2); D remains ambiguous. Germline-derived CDR1 and CDR2 are LGHDT and YNNKEL (reference sequence). Trimming removed 4 bases at V and 0 bases at J, with 8 bases between. The CDR3 is 14 amino acids. The CDR3 loop reads CASSRITSTDTQYF. Written as DNA, the CDR3 is TGTGCCAGCAGCCGAATCACTAGCACAGATACGCAGTATTTT.

This clone was recorded once. The chain couples TRBV30 to TRBJ2-1, with 7 bases matching TRBD2. This CDR3 contains 13 residues. The V gene end was trimmed by 2 bases and the J gene end by 7 bases; junction bases not matched to a gene: 5. The germline CDR1 and CDR2 sequences are GTSNPN and SVGIG (reference sequence). The DNA for the CDR3 is TGTGCCTGGAGTCATGGGAGGGAGAATGAGCAGTTCTTC. This gives the protein CAWSHGRENEQFF. The complete variable domain, with remaining parts taken from reference TRBV30 and TRBJ2-1, reads SQTIHQWPATLVQPVGSPLSLECTVEGTSNPNLYWYRQAAGRGLQLLFYSVGIGQISSEVPQNLSASRPQDRQFILSSKKLLLSDSGFYLCAWSHGRENEQFFGPGTRLTVL.

The rearrangement links TRBV12-3 or TRBV12-4 to TRBJ2-1; no clear D gene. This CDR3 has 11 residues. Trimming took 5 bases from V and 4 from J, leaving 3 bases between them. In DNA, the CDR3 is TGTGCCAGCAGTCGGTACAATGAGCAGTTCTTC. This translates into CASSRYNEQFF.

The chain links TRBV7-2 to TRBJ1-3; 7 nucleotides align to TRBD1. CDR3 length: 17 residues. V lost 5 bases to trimming and J lost 0 bases; unmatched junction nucleotides: 10. Germline V gene data show CDR1 as SGHTA and CDR2 as FQGNSA. The CDR3 protein is CASSPETGFFSGNTIYF. CDR3 nucleotide sequence: TGTGCCAGCAGCCCCGAGACAGGGTTCTTCTCTGGAAACACCATATATTTT.

In nucleotides, the CDR3 is TGTGCCAGCAGCTCCGGGACCCGACAGGCAGATACGCAGTATTTT. Translated, it gives CASSSGTRQADTQYF. The chain joins TRBV5-8 to TRBJ2-3; weak D call: TRBD1 (6 bases). The germline gives CDR1 SGHTS, CDR2 YDEGEE. V lost 3 bases and J lost 4, with 15 bases in between. This CDR3 has 15 amino acids.

J is TRBJ2-1 and V is TRBV4-3, with 14 bases lining up with TRBD2. The CDR3 has 17 amino acids. The junction had 9 bases not matched to a gene; V was cut back by 2 bases and J by 9 bases. Germline V CDR1 and CDR2: LGHNA, YSLEER. The CDR3 region has the DNA TGCGCCAGCAGCCAACGACTAGCGGGGGGGCAAAAGGTTGAGCAGTTCTTC. Protein: CASSQRLAGGQKVEQFF.

This clone has ten or more counts. The chain has TRBV27 and TRBJ1-1, with D unclear. Trimming removed 5 bases at V and 0 bases at J, with 10 bases between. The CDR3 extends over 14 amino acids. Germline V CDR1 and CDR2: MNHEY, SMNVEV (reference sequence). The CDR3 here is CASSPSGVNTEAFF. CDR3 coding DNA: TGTGCCAGCAGTCCCTCGGGAGTGAACACTGAAGCTTTCTTT.

The rearrangement uses TRBV10-3 and TRBJ2-5, with 13 bases matching TRBD2. Germline CDR1 is ENHRY and CDR2 is SYGVKD. J lost 1 base, V lost 9 bases, and 2 bases had no gene match. The CDR3 is 14 residues long. The CDR3 nucleotides are TGTGCCATAAGACTAGCGGGGGGCCAAGAGACCCAGTACTTC. Its protein product is CAIRLAGGQETQYF.

CDR3 sequence (DNA): TGTGCCAGCTCACCCATAAAACAGGGAGACGGCTACACCTTC. Amino acid sequence: CASSPIKQGDGYTF. The rearrangement links TRBV18 to TRBJ1-2; TRBD1 might be the D (6 bases). This CDR3 spans 14 amino acids. Germline CDR1 reads KGHSH; CDR2 reads LQKENI. V was cut by 3 bases and J by 8 bases, with 16 bases left in between.

The chain couples TRBV28 to TRBJ1-2; D gene ambiguous. CDR3 length equals 14 residues. With 7 bases removed from V and 3 bases from J, the gap between germline ends came to 15 bases. In germline, CDR1 is MDHEN, CDR2 SYDVKM. CDR3 sequence (DNA): TGTGCCAGCACGCAATTAGGGAGATACTATGGCTACACCTTC. Amino acid sequence: CASTQLGRYYGYTF.

The chain combines TRBV6-5 with TRBJ2-3, with 7 nucleotides matching TRBD1. The junction had 4 bases not matched to a gene; V was cut back by 5 bases and J by 2 bases. The CDR3 covers 14 residues. Per germline, CDR1 MNHEY and CDR2 SVGAGI. CDR3 nucleotide sequence: TGTGCCAGCAGTCGGACAGGCCCCACAGATACGCAGTATTTT. It encodes CASSRTGPTDTQYF.

V gene TRBV5-6 combines with J gene TRBJ1-5, with a tentative D call TRBD1 (5 bases). The CDR3 has 17 residues. Between the trimmed V and J ends, which lost 4 bases and 1 base, there was a span of 18 bases. Germline CDR1 reads SGHDT; CDR2 reads YYEEEE. The CDR3 nucleotides are TGTGCCAGCAGCCCAAGACGGGGGAAGGGGAGCAATCAGCCCCAGCATTTT. This encodes CASSPRRGKGSNQPQHF.

This rearrangement joins TRBV30 to TRBJ2-3; tentative D call: TRBD2 (6 bases). With 0 bases removed from V and 2 bases from J, the gap between germline ends came to 9 bases. The germline V gene encodes CDR1 GTSNPN and CDR2 SVGIG (reference sequence). This CDR3 spans 14 amino acids. The CDR3 bases are TGTGCCTGGAGTGTCGGGGGTTCCACAGATACGCAGTATTTT. Protein sequence: CAWSVGGSTDTQYF.

CDR3: CASSPEERYGNQPQHF. The CDR3 DNA sequence: TGTGCCAGCAGCCCCGAGGAGAGGTATGGCAATCAGCCCCAGCATTTT. This rearrangement joins TRBV7-8 to TRBJ1-5; D not certain. V lost 5 bases to trimming and J lost 2 bases, with 16 bases between them. This CDR3 contains 16 residues. Germline assignment: CDR1 SGHVS and CDR2 FQNEAQ.

The chain combines TRBV6-1 with TRBJ2-1, with 7 bases that match TRBD2. Looked up from germline, CDR1 is MNHNS and CDR2 is SASEGT. The junction had 8 bases not matched to a gene; V was cut back by 3 bases and J by 9 bases. The CDR3 is 14 amino acids. The CDR3 loop reads CASSDRWEGSEQFF. The CDR3 DNA is TGTGCCAGCAGTGATAGGTGGGAGGGTAGTGAGCAGTTCTTC.

The V and J genes are TRBV21-1 and TRBJ2-6; the table assigns TRBD1, which was not confirmed against the DNA. TRBV21-1 is a known pseudogene. There are 18 residues in the CDR3. CDR3 sequence reads: CASSNPGTGTSGANVLTF. In DNA form, the CDR3 reads TGTGCCAGCAGCAATCCCGGGACAGGCACCTCTGGGGCCAACGTCCTGACTTTC.

The chain combines TRBV18 with TRBJ1-1; 7 positions agree with TRBD1. With 4 bases clipped from V and 1 base from J, the junction kept 3 bases outside the gene matches. Germline-derived CDR1 and CDR2 are KGHSH and LQKENI. The CDR3 extends over 14 amino acids. The CDR3 DNA reads as TGTGCCAGCTCACTAGGGGGCACGAACACTGAAGCTTTCTTT. Protein product: CASSLGGTNTEAFF.